This T cell receptor beta chain was recovered during a study of PD-L1 blockade in urothelial cancer. CDR1 and CDR2 (germline): SGHTA, FQGNSA. This CDR3 is 14 amino acids long. V lost 1 base and J lost 2, with 7 bases in between. Profiling relied on immunoSEQ multiplex PCR, and the TCRdb table lists in-frame clones only, not all of them. In the table there are 38,000 or so clones, around 83% of which are singletons. The origin of this receptor is a man in his 60s with urothelial cancer. This specimen was PBMCs, taken around atezolizumab (anti-PD-L1) treatment. V is TRBV7-2 and J is TRBJ2-3; D uncertain. The CDR3 reads CASSLDRFTDTQYF. The CDR3 nucleotides read TGTGCCAGCAGCTTAGACAGATTCACAGATACGCAGTATTTT.